The present T cell receptor beta chain was sequenced within a study of CD8 T cells in Susac syndrome. Study-wide results and caveats: The authors acknowledged that the study's TCR sequencing and HLA analysis involved relatively few individuals.

Random hexamers were used to reverse transcribe 0.5 to 1 ug of RNA. The method of amplification for TCR beta CDR3 was immunoSEQ multiplex PCR, covering 54 Vbeta and 13 Jbeta. Each CDR3 protein is one row after TCRdb ran MiXCR on the immunoSEQ multiplex PCR reads. The sample lists around 140,000 distinct CDR3 sequences; roughly 80% were seen once. The sample holds a few counts of this clonotype. Its antigen is unidentified. The CDR3 covers 16 residues. Germline V gene data show CDR1 as SGDLS and CDR2 as YYNGEE. The V segment lost 2 bases and the J segment 6 bases; nucleotides outside the gene matches: 10.

Sequencing was done on a sample of CD8+ T cells from PBMCs. This chain links TRBV9 with TRBJ1-4; 7 bases are a match to TRBD1. This receptor was taken from a human donor with multiple sclerosis. The CDR3 spells CASSVDPGQPHEKLFF. The DNA for the CDR3 is TGTGCCAGCAGCGTGGATCCGGGACAGCCCCATGAAAAACTGTTTTTT.